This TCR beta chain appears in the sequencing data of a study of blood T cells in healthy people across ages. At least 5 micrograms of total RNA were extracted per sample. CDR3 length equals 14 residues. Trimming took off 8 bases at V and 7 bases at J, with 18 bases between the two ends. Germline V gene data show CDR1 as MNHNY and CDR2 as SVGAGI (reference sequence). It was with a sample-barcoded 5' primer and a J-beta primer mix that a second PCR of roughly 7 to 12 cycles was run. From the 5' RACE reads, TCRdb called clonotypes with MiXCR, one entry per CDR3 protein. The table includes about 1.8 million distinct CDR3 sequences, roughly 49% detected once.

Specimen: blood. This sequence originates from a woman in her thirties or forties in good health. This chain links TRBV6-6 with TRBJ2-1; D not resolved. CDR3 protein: CASGPPGRNNEQFF. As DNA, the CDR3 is TGTGCCAGCGGTCCTCCCGGCAGGAATAATGAGCAGTTCTTC.